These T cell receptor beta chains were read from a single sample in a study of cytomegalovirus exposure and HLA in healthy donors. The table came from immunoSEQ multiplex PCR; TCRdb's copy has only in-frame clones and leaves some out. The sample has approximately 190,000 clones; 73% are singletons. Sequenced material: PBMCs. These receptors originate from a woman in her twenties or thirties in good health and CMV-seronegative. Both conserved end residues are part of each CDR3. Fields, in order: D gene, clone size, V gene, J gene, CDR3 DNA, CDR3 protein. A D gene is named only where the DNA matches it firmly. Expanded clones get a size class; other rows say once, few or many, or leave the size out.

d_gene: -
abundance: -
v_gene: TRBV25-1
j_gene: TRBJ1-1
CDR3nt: TGTGCCAGCAGTGAACCCTATAACACTGAAGCTTTCTTT
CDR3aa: CASSEPYNTEAFF

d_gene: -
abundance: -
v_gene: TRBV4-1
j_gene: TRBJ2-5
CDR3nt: TGCGCCAGCAGCCAAGACAAGGGGTCGGAGACCCAGTACTTC
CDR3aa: CASSQDKGSETQYF

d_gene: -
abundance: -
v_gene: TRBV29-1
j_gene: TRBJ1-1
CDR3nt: TGCAGCGTTGACCTTCGAGAACCCAGCCCGGGCACTGAAGCTTTCTTT
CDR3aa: CSVDLREPSPGTEAFF

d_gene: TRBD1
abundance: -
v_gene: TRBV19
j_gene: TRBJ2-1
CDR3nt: TGTGCCAGTAGTACCCGGGACAGGGTCCATGAGCAGTTCTTC
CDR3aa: CASSTRDRVHEQFF

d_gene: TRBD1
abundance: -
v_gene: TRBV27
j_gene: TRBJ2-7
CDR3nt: TGTGCCAGCAGTTCCTTAGGGGACAGGGCTACCTACGAGCAGTACTTC
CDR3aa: CASSSLGDRATYEQYF

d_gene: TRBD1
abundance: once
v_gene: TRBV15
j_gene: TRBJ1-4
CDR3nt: TGTGCCACCAGCAACCGACAGGGAGTAAATGAAAAACTGTTTTTT
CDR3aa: CATSNRQGVNEKLFF

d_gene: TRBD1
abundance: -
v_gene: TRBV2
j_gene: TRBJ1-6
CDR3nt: TGTGCCAGCAGTTCCGGGACAGGGATTTATCGGAAGGATTCACCCCTCCACTTT
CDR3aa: CASSSGTGIYRKDSPLHF

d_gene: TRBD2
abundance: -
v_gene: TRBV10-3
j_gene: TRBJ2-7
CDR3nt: TGTGCCATCAGGGAAGCGGGGAGCTCCTACGAGCAGTACTTC
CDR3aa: CAIREAGSSYEQYF

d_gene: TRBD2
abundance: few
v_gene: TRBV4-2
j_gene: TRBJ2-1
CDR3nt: TGTGCCAGCAGCTACTACGGCGGGAGCACCTACAATGAGCAGTTCTTC
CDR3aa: CASSYYGGSTYNEQFF

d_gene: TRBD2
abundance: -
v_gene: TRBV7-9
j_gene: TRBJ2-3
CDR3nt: TGTGCCAGCAGCTTACGCTTTGGGTCTAGCGGGAGAACCCCCGATACGCAGTATTTT
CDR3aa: CASSLRFGSSGRTPDTQYF

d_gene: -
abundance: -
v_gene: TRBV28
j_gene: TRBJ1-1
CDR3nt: TGTGCCAGCAGTCCCCTGGACAGAAGGGGGAACACTGAAGCTTTCTTT
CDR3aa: CASSPLDRRGNTEAFF